This TCR beta chain derives from a study of T cells in Graves' hyperthyroidism and ophthalmopathy. Each diagnosis was grounded in clinical symptoms, serum thyroxine and TRAb, thyroid ultrasound, and orbital computed tomography. The table lists this clonotype with many counts. Amplified regions were TCR beta CDR3 sequences from RNA transcripts. The HTBI primer set drove a first-round RT-PCR of the TCR CDR3. TCRdb analysed the multiplex PCR reads with MiXCR anew, one entry per CDR3 protein. Altogether fewer than 450,000 distinct CDR3 sequences are present, around 15% being singletons, with the ten largest covering around 28%. The sequenced material came from blood. The TCR originated in a man in his fifties or sixties with Graves' ophthalmopathy.

The CDR3 sequence: CASSYGREGFYEQYF. CDR3 DNA sequence: TGCGCCAGCAGCTACGGGCGGGAGGGCTTCTACGAGCAGTACTTC. The rearrangement joins TRBV4-1 to TRBJ2-7; 9 nucleotides align to TRBD2. Germline loops: CDR1 MGHRA, CDR2 YSYEKL. V was pared by 5 bases and J by 3 bases, with 8 bases of the junction left unmatched. CDR3 length: 15 amino acids.